Following are 2 T cell receptor beta chains from one sample sequenced in a study of blood T cell repertoires in COVID-19. This table comes from immunoSEQ multiplex PCR, and its TCRdb copy is limited to in-frame clones, with some not included. Found here are about 280,000 clones, around 90% of them singletons; the top ten hold 6% to 6.5%. Input material: PBMCs or T cells enriched from blood (not recorded which). The source of these receptors is a woman in her 40s who had recovered from COVID-19.

V and J are TRBV18 and TRBJ2-5; D is possibly TRBD1 (5 bases). With 2 bases removed from V and 3 bases from J, the gap between germline ends came to 10 bases. The CDR3 contains 14 residues. Germline CDR1 is KGHSH and CDR2 is LQKENI. The CDR3, as DNA: TGTGCCAGCTCACCAGGCTTCAGGGAAGAGACCCAGTACTTC. Amino acid sequence: CASSPGFREETQYF.

This clone was found once. The rearrangement joins TRBV30 to TRBJ2-3; D is undetermined. CDR3 length equals 14 residues. Germline V gives CDR1 GTSNPN, CDR2 SVGIG (reference sequence). V dropped 1 base and J dropped 0 bases, with 8 bases sitting between them. CDR3 loop: CAWSGQISTDTQYF. Written as DNA, the CDR3 is TGTGCCTGGAGTGGGCAGATAAGCACAGATACGCAGTATTTT.